A single sample gave rise to the 8 T cell receptor beta chains below, sequenced in a study of shared clonotypes between healthy human individuals. The protocol was immunoSEQ multiplex PCR, while the TCRdb copy is restricted to in-frame clones and leaves out a portion. The repertoire holds roughly 120,000 clones, with 65% to 75% as singletons. Input material: memory CD8+ T cells sorted from blood. Subset defined: CD45RO+ cells pooled with CCR7-negative TemRA cells. The source is a woman aged 25 to 39 in good health.

CDR3 protein: CASSHLLSREQFF. CDR3 in DNA: TGCGCCAGCAGCCACCTCTTGAGTAGGGAGCAGTTCTTC. The chain carries TRBV4-1 and TRBJ2-1; no clear D. The V gene's germline CDR1 is MGHRA and CDR2 YSYEKL. Trimming removed 3 bases from V and 10 bases from J, with 13 bases in between. This CDR3 is 13 amino acids long.

The gene calls are TRBV28 and TRBJ1-2; 7 nucleotides agree with TRBD1. The germline gives CDR1 MDHEN, CDR2 SYDVKM. V was clipped by 8 bases and J by 2 bases; unmatched bases: 5. The CDR3 runs 13 residues. The CDR3 DNA is TGTGCCAGCCGAGAGACAGGGAACTATGGCTACACCTTC. This sequence encodes CASRETGNYGYTF.

In this sample, this clone turned up a few times. The V and J genes are TRBV6-1 and TRBJ1-5; TRBD1 matches 7 bases. The V and J ends lost 8 bases and 2 bases, in that order; junction bases with no gene match: 6. The CDR3 totals 14 residues. CDR1 and CDR2 (germline): MNHNS, SASEGT. The chain's CDR3 is CASSVGTGNQPQHF. The DNA for the CDR3 is TGTGCCAGCTCCGTAGGGACAGGCAATCAGCCCCAGCATTTT.

This clone has a handful of counts. This sequence joins TRBV4-1 and TRBJ1-1; TRBD1 agrees at 9 bases. The CDR3 extends over 19 amino acids. CDR1 is MGHRA and CDR2 is YSYEKL in the germline V gene. Trimming took 1 base from V and 0 from J; bases not matched to a gene: 12. CDR3 DNA: TGCGCCAGCAGCCAAGTACGGTCCGGTACAGGGGGCTTGAACACTGAAGCTTTCTTT. The encoded protein is CASSQVRSGTGGLNTEAFF.

This chain links TRBV9 with TRBJ2-1; 9 nucleotides align to TRBD1. In germline, CDR1 is SGDLS, CDR2 YYNGEE. Losses at the gene ends were 0 bases for V and 4 bases for J; bases not matched to a gene: 11. This CDR3 spans 18 amino acids. Written as DNA, the CDR3 is TGTGCCAGCAGCGTAGATCCGGGAAGGGACAGGGCTTACAATGAGCAGTTCTTC. This codes for CASSVDPGRDRAYNEQFF.

The rearrangement joins TRBV28 to TRBJ2-1; possibly TRBD2 for D (5 bases). The ends were cut back, 6 bases at V and 7 bases at J, with 10 bases in the middle. Germline V gene data show CDR1 as MDHEN and CDR2 as SYDVKM. The CDR3 loop spans 12 amino acids. CDR3 in amino acids: CASSLRLNEQFF. DNA for the CDR3: TGTGCCAGCAGCCTAAGACTAAATGAGCAGTTCTTC.

The chain links TRBV29-1 to TRBJ2-7, with D perhaps matching TRBD1 (5 bases). V lost 5 bases, J lost 2 bases, and 10 bases lay in between. Germline V gives CDR1 SQVTM, CDR2 ANQGSEA. CDR3 length: 12 residues. DNA of the CDR3: TGCAGCGTTTCTCCAGGGCCCTACGAGCAGTACTTC. Its protein is CSVSPGPYEQYF.

There are many counts of this clone. V is TRBV9 and J is TRBJ2-6, with D hard to call. Germline V gene data show CDR1 as SGDLS and CDR2 as YYNGEE. Trimming removed 3 bases at V and 0 bases at J, with 4 bases between. This CDR3 contains 14 residues. CDR3 DNA: TGTGCCAGCAGCGCAGCCTCTGGGGCCAACGTCCTGACTTTC. Translated, it gives CASSAASGANVLTF.